The 21 T cell receptor beta chains presented below share a single source sample, sequenced in a study of CD8 T cells in Susac syndrome. Random hexamers were used to reverse transcribe the RNA input (roughly 0.5 to 1 ug). Via MiXCR, TCRdb re-called the immunoSEQ multiplex PCR reads, giving one row per CDR3 protein. The top ten clones hold over 0.08% of a sample with about 150,000 distinct CDR3 sequences, approximately 93% of them seen once. The source material was CD4+ T cells from PBMCs. These TCRs come from a human donor with multiple sclerosis.

The gene calls are TRBV5-4 and TRBJ2-2, with a tentative D call TRBD1 (6 bases). CDR1 and CDR2 from the germline V gene are SGHNT and YYREEE (reference sequence). Trimming shortened V by 4 bases and J by 3 bases, and 10 bases separated the two germline ends. The CDR3 runs to 14 residues. CDR3 bases: TGTGCCAGCAGCATACAGGGCCACACCGGGGAGCTGTTTTTT. Translating it yields CASSIQGHTGELFF.

The count of this clonotype is one. The CDR3 loop is CASNPPYSLFEQYF. Here the CDR3 DNA reads TGTGCCAGCAACCCTCCCTATTCTCTATTCGAGCAGTACTTC. V gene TRBV21-1 combines with J gene TRBJ2-7; the table gives TRBD2 as D, unverified against the DNA. TRBV21-1 is shown as a pseudogene. There are 14 residues in the CDR3.

This clonotype appeared a single time. The chain links TRBV20-1 to TRBJ2-7; 11 bases agree with TRBD1. Germline values: CDR1 DFQATT, CDR2 SNEGSKA (reference sequence). This CDR3 has 14 residues. J gave up 5 bases and V 2 bases, and 5 bases lay outside the gene matches. The chain's CDR3 is CSARSRDRGNEQYF. The CDR3 DNA is TGCAGTGCTAGAAGCCGGGACAGGGGGAACGAGCAGTACTTC.

The gene calls are TRBV7-2 and TRBJ1-1, with D maybe TRBD1 (5 bases). CDR1 and CDR2 (germline): SGHTA, FQGNSA. Trimming pared 6 bases from V and 3 bases from J, leaving 17 bases between. The CDR3 loop spans 15 amino acids. CDR3 coding DNA: TGTGCCAGCAGGGTCAGGGTTGGATTTGACACTGAAGCTTTCTTT. Translation gives CASRVRVGFDTEAFF.

J is TRBJ2-3 and V is TRBV2; D possibly matches TRBD1 or TRBD2 (5 bases each). Germline V CDR1 and CDR2: SNHLY, FYNNEI. The CDR3 loop spans 16 amino acids. V was pared by 3 bases and J by 2 bases, with 15 bases between. For the CDR3, the DNA is TGTGCCAGCAGTGACGGGGCGGGCGGATTCACAGATACGCAGTATTTT. It encodes CASSDGAGGFTDTQYF.

The V gene is TRBV12-3 or TRBV12-4, the J gene TRBJ2-3; possibly TRBD2 for D (5 bases). Trimming cost V 5 bases and J 2 bases, with 26 bases left between them. This CDR3 has 19 residues. Written as DNA, the CDR3 is TGTGCCAGCAGTACCAGGACTGGTGTGGGTTCCACAATCACAGATACGCAGTATTTT. It codes for CASSTRTGVGSTITDTQYF.

The V call is TRBV5-1, the J call TRBJ2-3, with 8 bases lining up with TRBD1. Looked up from germline, CDR1 is SGHRS and CDR2 is YFSETQ. V shed 4 bases, J shed 6 bases, and the junction held 7 bases outside the gene matches. This CDR3 is built from 14 residues. This chain's CDR3 is CASSQGQETDTQYF. The CDR3 DNA sequence: TGCGCCAGCAGCCAGGGACAGGAGACGGATACGCAGTATTTT. Full variable domain (outside the CDR3, taken from reference TRBV5-1 and TRBJ2-3): KAGVTQTPRYLIKTRGQQVTLSCSPISGHRSVSWYQQTPGQGLQFLFEYFSETQRNKGNFPGRFSGRQFSNSRSEMNVSTLELGDSALYLCASSQGQETDTQYFGPGTRLTVL.

This chain's CDR3 is CASSQDKNRVPDTQYF. The DNA of the CDR3 is TGTGCCAGCAGCCAAGATAAAAACAGGGTCCCAGATACGCAGTATTTT. The chain recombines TRBV3-1 with TRBJ2-3; possible D gene TRBD1, 6 bases. The CDR3 runs to 16 residues. V was cut by 0 bases and J by 4 bases, with 14 bases left in between. Germline CDR1 is LGHDT and CDR2 is YNNKEL (reference sequence).

The chain employs TRBV6-5 and TRBJ2-7; the match to TRBD2 covers 13 bases. The trim removed 4 bases at V and 3 bases at J, leaving 12 bases unmatched. CDR3 length: 18 residues. The germline V gene has CDR1 MNHEY and CDR2 SVGAGI. As DNA, the CDR3 is TGTGCCAGCAGTTCCCCGGGACGGCGGACTAGCGGGGGCTACGAGCAGTACTTC. It codes for CASSSPGRRTSGGYEQYF.

For the CDR3, the DNA is TGTGCCAGCAGTCGCACCGGGACAGGGGCGACAGATACGCAGTATTTT. Translating gives CASSRTGTGATDTQYF. The V gene is TRBV6-6, the J gene TRBJ2-3; TRBD1 aligns across 10 bases. The CDR3 loop spans 16 amino acids. Germline V gene sequence: CDR1 MNHNY, CDR2 SVGAGI (reference sequence). Losses at the gene ends were 5 bases for V and 3 bases for J; bases not matched to a gene: 8.

V and J are TRBV12-3 or TRBV12-4 and TRBJ1-1, with D hard to call. The CDR3 loop spans 15 amino acids. Trimming removed 6 bases at V and 0 bases at J, with 14 bases between. The CDR3 nucleotides are TGTGCCAGCAGCTCTCGGGGAGGCATGAACACTGAAGCTTTCTTT. This gives the protein CASSSRGGMNTEAFF.

The chain recombines TRBV29-1 with TRBJ2-1; 8 positions match TRBD2. V lost 5 bases and J lost 5; bases outside the gene matches: 5. This CDR3 spans 13 amino acids. CDR1 SQVTM and CDR2 ANQGSEA come from the germline V gene. The DNA for the CDR3 is TGCAGCGTTTGCGGGGGGCTTGACAATGAGCAGTTCTTC. This codes for CSVCGGLDNEQFF.

The CDR3: CASAGPRQGMVKLFF. CDR3 DNA: TGTGCCAGCGCAGGCCCCCGACAGGGAATGGTCAAACTGTTTTTT. The gene calls are TRBV27 and TRBJ1-4; the match to TRBD1 covers 7 bases. The V segment lost 8 bases and the J segment 11 bases; nucleotides outside the gene matches: 17. The CDR3 spans 15 residues. Per germline, CDR1 MNHEY and CDR2 SMNVEV (reference sequence).

V usage is TRBV7-9 and J usage is TRBJ1-1; 9 bases fit TRBD1. After removal of 5 bases from V and 5 bases from J, the junction contained 9 bases not matched to a gene. The length of the CDR3 is 15 residues. CDR1 is SEHNR and CDR2 is FQNEAQ in the germline V gene (reference sequence). This CDR3 is CASSRRDREGTEAFF. The DNA for the CDR3 is TGTGCCAGCAGCCGACGGGACAGGGAGGGAACTGAAGCTTTCTTT. The whole variable domain, filled in from reference TRBV7-9 and TRBJ1-1, reads DTGVSQNPRHKITKRGQNVTFRCDPISEHNRLYWYRQTLGQGPEFLTYFQNEAQLEKSRLLSDRFSAERPKGSFSTLEIQRTEQGDSAMYLCASSRRDREGTEAFFGQGTRLTVV.

The J gene is TRBJ2-7, the V gene TRBV5-1; 9 bases agree with TRBD1. Germline loops: CDR1 SGHRS, CDR2 YFSETQ. The J segment lost 4 bases and the V segment lost 1 base, leaving 3 bases of the junction unmatched. The CDR3 is 14 amino acids. The CDR3 DNA reads as TGCGCCAGCAGCTTGACGGGACAGGGATACGAGCAGTACTTC. Encoded protein: CASSLTGQGYEQYF.

V gene TRBV28 combines with J gene TRBJ2-5; D might be TRBD1 (6 bases). V lost 5 bases and J lost 11, with 12 bases in between. The germline CDR1 and CDR2 sequences are MDHEN and SYDVKM. This CDR3 spans 11 amino acids. CDR3 bases: TGTGCCAGCAGTAGCCTGAGGGGGCAGTACTTC. Its protein is CASSSLRGQYF.

This sequence joins TRBV7-6 and TRBJ2-7; the D is unclear. V was pared by 5 bases and J by 5 bases, with 16 bases between. Germline V gene sequence: CDR1 SGHVS, CDR2 FNYEAQ. This CDR3 region has 14 residues. The CDR3, as DNA: TGTGCCAGCAGCCGTAGACAATTATCCCACGAGCAGTACTTC. Translation: CASSRRQLSHEQYF.

CDR3 DNA: TGTGCCAGCAGCCGACCTGGAAAACTGTTTTTT. It is translated as CASSRPGKLFF. The chain recombines TRBV7-3 with TRBJ1-4; D is uncertain. Germline CDR1 is SGHTA and CDR2 is FQGTGA. Trimming took 5 bases from V and 10 from J, leaving 8 bases between them. The CDR3 totals 11 residues.

The chain uses TRBV7-3 and TRBJ1-2; D unclear. Trimming removed 2 bases at V and 1 base at J, with 11 bases between. Per germline, CDR1 SGHTA and CDR2 FQGTGA. CDR3 length: 15 amino acids. The CDR3 DNA sequence: TGTGCCAGCAGCTTAGGGCCACACCTTAACTATGGCTACACCTTC. As protein: CASSLGPHLNYGYTF.

The CDR3 reads CAWKGNTEAFF. The CDR3 DNA is TGTGCCTGGAAGGGGAACACTGAAGCTTTCTTT. This sequence joins TRBV30 and TRBJ1-1; D is undetermined. The CDR3 sequence is 11 residues long. Germline V gene data show CDR1 as GTSNPN and CDR2 as SVGIG (reference sequence). V was trimmed by 4 bases and J by 1 base, leaving 4 bases between them.

The chain uses TRBV19 and TRBJ1-1; perhaps TRBD1 as D (6 bases). CDR1 and CDR2 (germline): LNHDA, SQIVND (reference sequence). Trimming removed 9 bases from V and 5 bases from J, with 19 bases in between. There are 14 residues in the CDR3. The CDR3 protein is CASGYLGAATEAFF. Here the CDR3 DNA reads TGTGCCAGCGGTTATCTGGGGGCGGCTACTGAAGCTTTCTTT. Full variable domain (outside the CDR3, taken from reference TRBV19 and TRBJ1-1): DGGITQSPKYLFRKEGQNVTLSCEQNLNHDAMYWYRQDPGQGLRLIYYSQIVNDFQKGDIAEGYSVSREKKESFPLTVTSAQKNPTAFYLCASGYLGAATEAFFGQGTRLTVV.